This TCR beta chain was recorded in a study of Graves' ophthalmopathy and Graves' hyperthyroidism. CDR1 is DFQATT, CDR2 SNEGSKA, per germline (reference sequence). Unmatched junction bases numbered 12, after V lost 3 bases and J lost 1 base. The CDR3 totals 17 residues. RNA transcripts were the template, and TCR beta CDR3 regions were amplified from them. HTBI primers primed a first-round RT-PCR, and a second-round multiplex PCR followed. In TCRdb, the multiplex PCR reads were re-called with MiXCR into one record per CDR3 protein. The sample holds a few hundred thousand distinct CDR3 sequences, less than 40% seen once. Study-wide points: Most expanded clonotypes from thyroid (those above 0.001 frequency) were also found in blood.

This clonotype occurred many times. No antigen is known for it. The chain couples TRBV20-1 to TRBJ2-5; 9 bases match TRBD2. The clonotype was recovered from an adult man with Graves' hyperthyroidism. Sequencing was done on a sample of peripheral blood or thyroid tissue (not recorded which). CDR3 sequence (DNA): TGCAGTGCTAGCAAGTCCGCTAGCGGGGTCTCCCAAGAGACCCAGTACTTC. The encoded protein is CSASKSASGVSQETQYF.